The 20 T cell receptor beta chains below all came from one sample that was sequenced in a study of blood T cell repertoires in COVID-19. The data were produced by immunoSEQ multiplex PCR, yet TCRdb's version contains in-frame clones alone and is incomplete. This sample yields hundreds of thousands of clones, of which over 75% are seen a single time; around 1% belongs to the top ten. Sequencing input: PBMCs or T cells enriched from blood (not recorded which). These receptor sequences come from a man younger than 35 who had recovered from COVID-19.

The gene calls are TRBV9 and TRBJ2-3; maybe TRBD1 (5 bases). CDR1 is SGDLS and CDR2 is YYNGEE in the germline V gene. Trimming shortened V by 5 bases and J by 0 bases, and 16 bases separated the two germline ends. The CDR3 consists of 16 residues. The CDR3 DNA is TGTGCCAGCAGTAAGACAGCCCAGTCTAGCACAGATACGCAGTATTTT. Protein product: CASSKTAQSSTDTQYF.

This chain links TRBV6-5 with TRBJ2-5; possible D gene TRBD1, 6 bases. Per the germline V gene, CDR1 is MNHEY and CDR2 is SVGAGI. The ends were cut back, 6 bases at V and 5 bases at J, with 16 bases in the middle. The CDR3 is 14 residues long. The DNA for the CDR3 is TGTGCCAGCAGGAACCTACAGGGAGCCGAGACCCAGTACTTC. Translating it yields CASRNLQGAETQYF.

The V and J genes are TRBV7-2 and TRBJ2-7; 10 bases are shared with TRBD1. The CDR3 sequence is 15 residues long. CDR1 is SGHTA, CDR2 FQGNSA, per germline. The V and J ends lost 1 base and 4 bases, in that order; junction bases with no gene match: 4. CDR3 bases: TGTGCCAGCAGCTTAGTCTGGGGACAGGGGTACGAGCAGTACTTC. Its protein product is CASSLVWGQGYEQYF.

In its sample, this clone was seen a few times. The V and J genes are TRBV7-2 and TRBJ2-1; TRBD1 matches 7 bases. Germline trimming cut 8 bases from V and 2 bases from J; bases unmatched to any gene: 6. This CDR3 has 14 residues. Germline CDR1 SGHTA, CDR2 FQGNSA. The CDR3 region has the DNA TGTGCCAGCTACAGACAGGGCACCTACAATGAGCAGTTCTTC. Its protein is CASYRQGTYNEQFF.

This clone is a singleton in its sample. The chain employs TRBV5-1 and TRBJ1-1; no definite D call. The CDR3 runs 14 residues. Germline V gene lookup returns CDR1 SGHRS and CDR2 YFSETQ. Trimming stripped 4 bases from V and 4 bases from J, with 14 bases between. The CDR3 loop reads CASSPDDGGTEAFF. The CDR3 DNA follows: TGCGCCAGCAGCCCTGACGACGGAGGCACTGAAGCTTTCTTT. The whole variable domain, filled in from reference TRBV5-1 and TRBJ1-1, reads KAGVTQTPRYLIKTRGQQVTLSCSPISGHRSVSWYQQTPGQGLQFLFEYFSETQRNKGNFPGRFSGRQFSNSRSEMNVSTLELGDSALYLCASSPDDGGTEAFFGQGTRLTVV.

This chain joins TRBV4-2 and TRBJ2-5; D may be TRBD2 (6 bases). CDR3 length equals 15 residues. V lost 3 bases to trimming and J lost 2 bases, with 13 bases between them. Germline CDR1 LGHNA, CDR2 YNFKEQ. The CDR3 reads CASSHGTSLQETQYF. The CDR3 DNA follows: TGTGCCAGCAGCCACGGGACTTCCCTACAAGAGACCCAGTACTTC.

The genes are TRBV28 and TRBJ1-1, with D tentatively TRBD1 (5 bases). CDR1 and CDR2 from the germline V gene are MDHEN and SYDVKM. V was clipped by 3 bases and J by 1 base, with 18 bases between them. CDR3 size: 17 residues. This CDR3 is CASSFSGRGGRNTEAFF. The CDR3 DNA reads as TGTGCCAGCAGTTTTTCAGGGAGGGGTGGTCGGAACACTGAAGCTTTCTTT.

The genes are TRBV2 and TRBJ2-1; maybe TRBD2 (6 bases). V dropped 4 bases and J dropped 3 bases, with 13 bases sitting between them. This CDR3 region has 15 residues. Germline CDR1 and CDR2: SNHLY and FYNNEI. The CDR3 coding sequence is TGTGCCAGCAGTGGCTTAGCGGTAGACTACAATGAGCAGTTCTTC. This gives the protein CASSGLAVDYNEQFF.

This chain uses TRBV12-5 with TRBJ2-7, with 7 positions matching TRBD1. V dropped 6 bases and J dropped 7; count of bases not matched to a gene: 12. This CDR3 has 14 residues. Germline CDR1 reads LGHNT; CDR2 reads FRNRAP. CDR3 in amino acids: CASGVGGVRGEQYF. Written as DNA, the CDR3 is TGTGCTAGTGGGGTAGGGGGCGTTCGAGGGGAGCAGTACTTC.

The chain carries TRBV9 and TRBJ2-3; 14 bases fit TRBD2. Per the germline V gene, CDR1 is SGDLS and CDR2 is YYNGEE. Trimming cost V 0 bases and J 5 bases; bases outside gene matches: 5. CDR3 length: 17 amino acids. CDR3 coding DNA: TGTGCCAGCAGCGTAGTAGGGACTAGCGGGAGTGTAGATACGCAGTATTTT. Translation gives CASSVVGTSGSVDTQYF. Supplemented by reference TRBV9 and TRBJ2-3, the full variable domain reads DSGVTQTPKHLITATGQRVTLRCSPRSGDLSVYWYQQSLDQGLQFLIQYYNGEERAKGNILERFSAQQFPDLHSELNLSSLELGDSALYFCASSVVGTSGSVDTQYFGPGTRLTVL.

V usage is TRBV7-2 and J usage is TRBJ2-5; D remains ambiguous. Germline CDR1 and CDR2: SGHTA and FQGNSA. Trimming took off 7 bases at V and 4 bases at J, with 7 bases between the two ends. This CDR3 has 11 residues. The CDR3 DNA sequence: TGTGCCAGCACCATGAGAGAGACCCAGTACTTC. This sequence encodes CASTMRETQYF. Full variable domain (missing parts from reference TRBV7-2 and TRBJ2-5): GAGVSQSPSNKVTEKGKDVELRCDPISGHTALYWYRQSLGQGLEFLIYFQGNSAPDKSGLPSDRFSAERTGGSVSTLTIQRTQQEDSAVYLCASTMRETQYFGPGTRLLVL.

The rearrangement joins TRBV5-5 to TRBJ1-5, with TRBD1 identical over 8 bases. Germline V gene lookup returns CDR1 SGHKS and CDR2 YYEKEE (reference sequence). The junction had 7 bases not matched to a gene; V was cut back by 5 bases and J by 0 bases. The CDR3 runs to 16 residues. The CDR3 DNA follows: TGTGCCAGCAGTTTGATGACAGGGGATAGCAATCAGCCCCAGCATTTT. Its translation is CASSLMTGDSNQPQHF.

The chain has TRBV3-1 (or the pseudogene TRBV3-2) and TRBJ1-1; 7 positions agree with TRBD1. J was trimmed by 0 bases and V by 4 bases; bases with no gene match: 8. The CDR3 has 16 amino acids. From germline, CDR1 is LGHDT and CDR2 YNNKEL (reference sequence). CDR3 sequence: CASSRWDSSMNTEAFF. The CDR3 nucleotides read TGTGCCAGCAGCCGCTGGGACAGCTCCATGAACACTGAAGCTTTCTTT.

V gene TRBV28 combines with J gene TRBJ2-7; D is uncertain. The CDR3 runs 14 residues. From germline, CDR1 is MDHEN and CDR2 SYDVKM. Trimming stripped 1 base from V and 3 bases from J, with 10 bases between. CDR3: CASSLSWQSYEQYF. In DNA form, the CDR3 reads TGTGCCAGCAGTTTATCGTGGCAAAGCTACGAGCAGTACTTC.

The genes are TRBV4-1 and TRBJ1-2; D call uncertain. CDR1 and CDR2 from the germline V gene are MGHRA and YSYEKL. V was pared by 4 bases and J by 2 bases, with 14 bases between. CDR3 length: 15 amino acids. CDR3 protein: CASSLFWAINYGYTF. For the CDR3, the DNA is TGCGCCAGCAGCCTTTTCTGGGCTATAAACTATGGCTACACCTTC.

J is TRBJ2-1 and V is TRBV15; 8 nucleotides line up with TRBD1. Germline assignment: CDR1 LNHNV and CDR2 YYDKDF (reference sequence). The CDR3 totals 15 residues. The V gene end was trimmed by 1 base and the J gene end by 6 bases; junction bases not matched to a gene: 5. CDR3 sequence (DNA): TGTGCCACCAGCAGAGGGACAGGGATCCTCAATGAGCAGTTCTTC. Translating it yields CATSRGTGILNEQFF.

The chain couples TRBV15 to TRBJ1-2; no firm D call. V was clipped by 1 base and J by 7 bases, with 10 bases between them. This CDR3 has 13 residues. Germline V gene data show CDR1 as LNHNV and CDR2 as YYDKDF (reference sequence). The CDR3 DNA reads as TGTGCCACCAGCAGAGTAATGATGAGTGGCTACACCTTC. This translates into CATSRVMMSGYTF.

The V gene is TRBV5-4, the J gene TRBJ1-2, with 9 bases fitting TRBD1. The CDR3 covers 15 residues. Germline CDR1 and CDR2: SGHNT and YYREEE (reference sequence). V shed 4 bases, J shed 6 bases, and the junction held 10 bases outside the gene matches. CDR3 DNA sequence: TGTGCCAGCAGCCCTACCCTGACAGGGGGTAATGGCTACACCTTC. Translating it yields CASSPTLTGGNGYTF. Combining the CDR3 with reference TRBV5-4 and TRBJ1-2 gives the whole variable domain ETGVTQSPTHLIKTRGQQVTLRCSSQSGHNTVSWYQQALGQGPQFIFQYYREEENGRGNFPPRFSGLQFPNYSSELNVNALELDDSALYLCASSPTLTGGNGYTFGSGTRLTVV.

The chain couples TRBV30 to TRBJ1-6, with D possibly matching TRBD1 (5 bases). Trimming shortened V by 3 bases and J by 6 bases, and 12 bases separated the two germline ends. Germline CDR1 is GTSNPN and CDR2 is SVGIG (reference sequence). The CDR3 totals 14 residues. The CDR3 loop is CAWRGLRPNSPLHF. The CDR3 bases are TGTGCCTGGAGGGGACTAAGGCCTAATTCACCCCTCCACTTT.

This clone was observed once. V is TRBV15 and J is TRBJ1-1; 10 bases agree with TRBD1. CDR3 length: 16 amino acids. The J segment lost 4 bases and the V segment lost 1 base, leaving 6 bases of the junction unmatched. The germline V gene has CDR1 LNHNV and CDR2 YYDKDF (reference sequence). The CDR3 DNA is TGTGCCACCAGCAGAGGACAGGGGGCGCAGGGCACTGAAGCTTTCTTT. Translation gives CATSRGQGAQGTEAFF.